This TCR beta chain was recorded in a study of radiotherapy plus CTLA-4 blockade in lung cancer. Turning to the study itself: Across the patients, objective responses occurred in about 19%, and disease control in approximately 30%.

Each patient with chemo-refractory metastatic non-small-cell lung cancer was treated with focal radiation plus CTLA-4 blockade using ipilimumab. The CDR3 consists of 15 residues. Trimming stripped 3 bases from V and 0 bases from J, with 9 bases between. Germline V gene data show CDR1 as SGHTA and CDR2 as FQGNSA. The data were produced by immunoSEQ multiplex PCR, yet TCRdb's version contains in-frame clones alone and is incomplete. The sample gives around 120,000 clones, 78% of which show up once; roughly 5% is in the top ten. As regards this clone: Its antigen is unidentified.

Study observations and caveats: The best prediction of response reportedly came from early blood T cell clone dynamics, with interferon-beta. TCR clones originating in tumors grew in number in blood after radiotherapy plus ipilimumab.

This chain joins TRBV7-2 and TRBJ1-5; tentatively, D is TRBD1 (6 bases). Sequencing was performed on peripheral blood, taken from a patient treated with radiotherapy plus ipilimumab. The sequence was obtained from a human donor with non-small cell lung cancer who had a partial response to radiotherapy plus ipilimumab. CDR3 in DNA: TGTGCCAGCAGCTTCAACAGGGATAGCAATCAGCCCCAGCATTTT. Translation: CASSFNRDSNQPQHF.